These T cell receptor beta chains were read from a single sample in a study of shared clonotypes between healthy human individuals. The table came from immunoSEQ multiplex PCR; TCRdb's copy has only in-frame clones and leaves some out. The data show roughly 590,000 clones, with just under 97% seen just once and 0.11% held by the top ten. Sequenced sample: naive CD8+ T cells sorted from blood. Receptors originate from a woman between 25 and 40 years old in good health. Each CDR3 is given with its conserved first and last residue. D genes are given only for firm matches. Clone size, where shown, is once, few, many, or a class for clones that have expanded.

>TRBJ2-5|.|TRBV29-1|TRBD1
TGCAGCGTTGATGACAGGGTAGAAGAGACCCAGTACTTC
CSVDDRVEETQYF
>TRBJ2-1|.|TRBV5-8|.
TGTGCCAGCAGCTTGGCCGTCGGAGTAAATGAGCAGTTCTTC
CASSLAVGVNEQFF
>TRBJ1-5|.|TRBV6-1|TRBD1
TGTGCCAGCGTCGGGACAGGGATTAGGGGTCAGCCCCAGCATTTT
CASVGTGIRGQPQHF
>TRBJ1-5|.|TRBV25-1|.
TGTGCCAGCAGTGAAAGGGGAACCAATCAGCCCCAGCATTTT
CASSERGTNQPQHF
>TRBJ2-1|.|TRBV27|.
TGTGCCAGCAGCCCCCGGGGGGCGTACTACAATGAGCAGTTCTTC
CASSPRGAYYNEQFF
>TRBJ2-1|.|TRBV28|.
TGTGCCAGCACCAAGACTAGTGGCGAAAGGTTCTTC
CASTKTSGERFF
>TRBJ1-1|.|TRBV30|.
TGTGCCTCCTTACAGGGTACTCCCCCTCCCCGACAAAACACTGAAGCTTTCTTT
CASLQGTPPPRQNTEAFF
>TRBJ2-5|.|TRBV28|TRBD2
TGTGCCAGCAGTTTAAATCTGGCGGGAGGGATCGAGACCCAGTACTTC
CASSLNLAGGIETQYF
>TRBJ2-1|once|TRBV27|.
TGTGCCAGCAGTCTGGGTCCTGTTGGTGAGCAGTTCTTC
CASSLGPVGEQFF
>TRBJ1-2|few|TRBV19|TRBD1
TGTGCCAGTTCACCCCGGGACAGGGTCTATGGCTACACCTTC
CASSPRDRVYGYTF
>TRBJ2-7|.|TRBV9|TRBD1
TGTGCCAGCAGCTCACACAGGGGGCGCACCCTCTACGAGCAGTACTTC
CASSSHRGRTLYEQYF
>TRBJ1-2|once|TRBV13|.
TGTGCCAGCAGCGCAGACAACCCCTACTATGGCTACACCTTC
CASSADNPYYGYTF
>TRBJ2-1|.|TRBV19|.
TGTGCCAGTAGTGAAGGGGTCCACTCCTACAATGAGCAGTTCTTC
CASSEGVHSYNEQFF
>TRBJ2-5|.|TRBV28|.
TGTGCCAGCACTCAATCCCGGTCCGGGGGCGCTTCCTTGGGTCTTGGGACCCAGTACTTC
CASTQSRSGGASLGLGTQYF
>TRBJ1-2|.|TRBV9|.
TGTGCCAGCAGCGTAGCCACGGGATATGGCTACACCTTC
CASSVATGYGYTF
>TRBJ2-1|.|TRBV19|.
TGTGCCAGTAGTGAGCGACTAGTACATTATGAGCAGTTCTTC
CASSERLVHYEQFF
>TRBJ2-7|.|TRBV5-5|.
TGTGCCAGCAGGCAGACTAGTGTCACCTCTACCTACGAGCAGTACTTC
CASRQTSVTSTYEQYF
>TRBJ2-1|once|TRBV11-2|.
TGTGCCAGCAGCTTGTCCCGGACCCGCTACTACAATGAGCAGTTCTTC
CASSLSRTRYYNEQFF
>TRBJ1-1|few|TRBV5-1|.
TGCGCCAGCAGCTTAGGCGGTGACACTGAAGCTTTCTTT
CASSLGGDTEAFF
>TRBJ1-1|.|TRBV4-2|.
TGTGCCAGCAGCCAAGCCGGGATGATAATTGAAGCTTTCTTT
CASSQAGMIIEAFF
>TRBJ1-1|.|TRBV28|TRBD1
TGTGCCAGCAGCCCAGGGGGGGGTAGGGACACTGAAGCTTTCTTT
CASSPGGGRDTEAFF
>TRBJ1-5|.|TRBV30|TRBD1
TGTGCCTGGACGACAGGGGGCAATCAGCCCCAGCATTTT
CAWTTGGNQPQHF
>TRBJ2-7|.|TRBV4-2|.
TGTGCCAGCAGCCACTACGGGAGCAAGGATCGGGAGCAGTACTTC
CASSHYGSKDREQYF
>TRBJ2-1|.|TRBV28|.
TGTGCCAGCACCTCCCGGGGCAGGGGTCTCGATGAGCAGTTCTTC
CASTSRGRGLDEQFF
>TRBJ2-1|few|TRBV19|.
TGTGCCAGTAGTGATAGGTCCTACAATGAGCAGTTCTTC
CASSDRSYNEQFF
>TRBJ1-1|.|TRBV28|TRBD1
TGTGCCAGCAGTTTGACAGGGCTGAACACTGAAGCTTTCTTT
CASSLTGLNTEAFF
>TRBJ2-7|.|TRBV27|.
TGTGCCAGCAGTCCCTCCACTTCAATCCAGTACGAGCAGTACTTC
CASSPSTSIQYEQYF
>TRBJ2-1|.|TRBV29-1|.
TGCAGCGTTGAAGATCCGGTGCGCTACAATGAGCAGTTCTTC
CSVEDPVRYNEQFF
>TRBJ1-2|.|TRBV29-1|.
TGCAGCGTTTCTACAGGGTTATTTTATGGCTACACCTTC
CSVSTGLFYGYTF
>TRBJ1-2|.|TRBV7-9|TRBD1
TGTGCCAGCAGCTCCGGTACCGGGACAGGGAGATACTATGGCTACACCTTC
CASSSGTGTGRYYGYTF
>TRBJ2-7|.|TRBV6-1|.
TGTGCCAGCAGTGCTGGGCCTACTTGGGAGCAGTACTTC
CASSAGPTWEQYF
>TRBJ1-5|.|TRBV28|TRBD1
TGTGCCAGCAGTAACCAGGGGGAAGAGCCCCAGCATTTT
CASSNQGEEPQHF
>TRBJ2-1|.|TRBV4-1|TRBD1
TGCGCCAGCAGCCAAGACCCCGGGACAGCCTACAATGAGCAGTTCTTC
CASSQDPGTAYNEQFF
>TRBJ1-1|.|TRBV5-8|.
TGTGCCAGCAGCACAGGACAGCGTCAGAACACTGAAGCTTTCTTT
CASSTGQRQNTEAFF